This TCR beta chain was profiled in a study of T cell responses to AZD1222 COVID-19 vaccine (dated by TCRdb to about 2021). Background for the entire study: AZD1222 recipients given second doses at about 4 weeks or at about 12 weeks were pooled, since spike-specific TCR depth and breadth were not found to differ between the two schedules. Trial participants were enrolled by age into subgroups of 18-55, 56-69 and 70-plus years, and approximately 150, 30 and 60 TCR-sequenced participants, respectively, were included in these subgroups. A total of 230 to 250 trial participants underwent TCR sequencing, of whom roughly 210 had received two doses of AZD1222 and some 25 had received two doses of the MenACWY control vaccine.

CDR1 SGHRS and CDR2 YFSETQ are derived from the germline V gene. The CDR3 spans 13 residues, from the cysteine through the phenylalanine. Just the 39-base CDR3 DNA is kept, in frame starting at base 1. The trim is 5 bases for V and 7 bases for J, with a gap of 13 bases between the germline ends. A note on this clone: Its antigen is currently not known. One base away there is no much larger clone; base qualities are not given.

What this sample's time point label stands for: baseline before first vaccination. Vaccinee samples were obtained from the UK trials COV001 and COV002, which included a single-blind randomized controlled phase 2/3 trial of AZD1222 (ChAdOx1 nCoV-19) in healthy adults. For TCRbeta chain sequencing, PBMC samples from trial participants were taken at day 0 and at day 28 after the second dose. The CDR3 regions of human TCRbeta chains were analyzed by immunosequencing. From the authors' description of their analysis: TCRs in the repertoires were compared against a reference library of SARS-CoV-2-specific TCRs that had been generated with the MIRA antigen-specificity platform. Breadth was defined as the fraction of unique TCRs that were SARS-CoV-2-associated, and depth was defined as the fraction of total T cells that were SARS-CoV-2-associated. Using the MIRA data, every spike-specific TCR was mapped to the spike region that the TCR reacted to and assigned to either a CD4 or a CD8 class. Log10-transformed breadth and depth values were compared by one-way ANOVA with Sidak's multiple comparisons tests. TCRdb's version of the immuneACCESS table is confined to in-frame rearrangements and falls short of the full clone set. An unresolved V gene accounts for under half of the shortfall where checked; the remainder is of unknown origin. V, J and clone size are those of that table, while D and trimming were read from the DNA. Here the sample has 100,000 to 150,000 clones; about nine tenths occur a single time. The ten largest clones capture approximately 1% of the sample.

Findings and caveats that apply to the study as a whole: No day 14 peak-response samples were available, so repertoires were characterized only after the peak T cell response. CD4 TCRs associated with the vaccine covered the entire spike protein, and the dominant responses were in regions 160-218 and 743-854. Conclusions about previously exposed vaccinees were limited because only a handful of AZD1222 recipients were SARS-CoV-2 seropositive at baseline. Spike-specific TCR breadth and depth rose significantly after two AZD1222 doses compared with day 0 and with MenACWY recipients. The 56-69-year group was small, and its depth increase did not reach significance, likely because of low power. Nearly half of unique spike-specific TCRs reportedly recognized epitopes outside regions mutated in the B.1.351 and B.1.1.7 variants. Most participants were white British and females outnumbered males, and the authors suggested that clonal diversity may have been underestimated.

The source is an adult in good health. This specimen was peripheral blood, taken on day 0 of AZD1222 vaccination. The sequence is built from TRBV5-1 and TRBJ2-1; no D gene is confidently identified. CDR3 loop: CASRPTLRNEQFF. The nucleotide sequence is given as TGCGCCAGCAGACCGACTCTCCGAAATGAGCAGTTCTTC.